These 9 T cell receptor beta chains were all obtained from the same sample, sequenced in a study of a mutant IDH1 vaccine in newly diagnosed glioma (dated by TCRdb to about 2021). The library relied on the immunoSEQ multiplex PCR assay. TCRdb took over this immuneACCESS table, retaining in-frame rearrangements with V and J assigned. Such tables are incomplete; in checked studies, under half of the missing clones stem from an unresolved V gene, and the remainder is unexplained. The sample has about 36,000 clones on record, roughly 92% of them singletons. Jointly, the top ten make up more than 15% of the sample. In light of the paper, this sample's time point label describes: baseline, week 1 (first vaccination visit). Per the publication, the treatment or condition label means: pre-vaccination baseline after standard-of-care therapy. Sample: PBMCs, taken from a glioma patient treated with radiotherapy, temozolomide or both. Source of these receptors: a man younger than 35 with glioma.

V gene TRBV6-1 combines with J gene TRBJ2-6; D is uncertain. Germline CDR1 is MNHNS and CDR2 is SASEGT. The CDR3 runs 14 residues. Trimming took 1 base from V and 5 from J, leaving 6 bases between them. The CDR3 sequence: CASSEGWRANVLTF. Here the CDR3 DNA reads TGTGCCAGCAGTGAAGGGTGGAGGGCCAACGTCCTGACTTTC.

This clone was recorded once. CDR3 sequence (DNA): TGTGCCAGCAGCTTAAGGGCTAGCGGGAGCTCAGATACGCAGTATTTT. It translates to CASSLRASGSSDTQYF. The chain couples TRBV7-2 to TRBJ2-3; TRBD2 aligns across 10 bases. The V gene end was trimmed by 2 bases and the J gene end by 4 bases; junction bases not matched to a gene: 6. This CDR3 comprises 16 residues. Germline lookup yields CDR1 SGHTA and CDR2 FQGNSA.

J is TRBJ2-1 and V is TRBV2, with D hard to call. The CDR3 is 10 amino acids. With 8 bases removed from V and 10 bases from J, the gap between germline ends came to 9 bases. In germline, CDR1 is SNHLY, CDR2 FYNNEI. The CDR3 nucleotides read TGTGCCAGCGGTAAGAGGGAGCAGTTCTTC. Translated, it gives CASGKREQFF.

This sequence joins TRBV5-1 and TRBJ1-4, with D tentatively TRBD1 (5 bases). V was cut by 2 bases and J by 5 bases, with 10 bases left in between. Germline lookup yields CDR1 SGHRS and CDR2 YFSETQ. This CDR3 spans 14 amino acids. In DNA, the CDR3 is TGCGCCAGCAGCTTTCAGGGACCGAATGAAAAACTGTTTTTT. It codes for CASSFQGPNEKLFF.

Written as DNA, the CDR3 is TGTGCCAGCAGCCCTCCCGTCCGGGGTTCCTACGAGCAGTACTTC. This gives the protein CASSPPVRGSYEQYF. This sequence joins TRBV7-9 and TRBJ2-7; weak D call: TRBD2 (5 bases). Germline CDR1 SEHNR, CDR2 FQNEAQ (reference sequence). The CDR3 is 15 amino acids. V gave up 5 bases and J gave up 1 base, with 15 bases separating them.

CDR3 DNA sequence: TGTGCCAGTAAGGATCGCCCGATCACAGATACGCAGTATTTT. Translating it yields CASKDRPITDTQYF. The chain couples TRBV19 to TRBJ2-3; no reliable D call. Germline V gives CDR1 LNHDA, CDR2 SQIVND (reference sequence). V lost 7 bases and J 2 bases, leaving 13 bases between the germline ends. CDR3 size: 14 residues.

The chain links TRBV6-4 to TRBJ2-1; D unresolved. Germline V gene lookup returns CDR1 MRHNA and CDR2 SNTAGT. The CDR3 extends over 13 amino acids. V gave up 3 bases and J gave up 5 bases, with 8 bases separating them. CDR3 bases: TGTGCCAGCAGTGAGGAAAGCCACAATGAGCAGTTCTTC. Translating gives CASSEESHNEQFF.

This clone was counted between two and nine times. The chain carries TRBV20-1 and TRBJ2-7; no definite D call. This CDR3 comprises 10 residues. Germline V CDR1 and CDR2: DFQATT, SNEGSKA (reference sequence). Trimming took off 5 bases at V and 5 bases at J, with 7 bases between the two ends. CDR3 loop: CSASVNEQYF. CDR3 nucleotide sequence: TGCAGTGCTTCCGTAAACGAGCAGTACTTC.

This chain connects TRBV6-5 to TRBJ2-3; D remains ambiguous. There are 16 residues in the CDR3. Trimming stripped 0 bases from V and 6 bases from J, with 16 bases between. CDR1 and CDR2 from the germline V gene are MNHEY and SVGAGI. The CDR3 loop reads CASSYSRVAARDTQYF. Written as DNA, the CDR3 is TGTGCCAGCAGTTACTCTCGGGTGGCCGCACGCGATACGCAGTATTTT.